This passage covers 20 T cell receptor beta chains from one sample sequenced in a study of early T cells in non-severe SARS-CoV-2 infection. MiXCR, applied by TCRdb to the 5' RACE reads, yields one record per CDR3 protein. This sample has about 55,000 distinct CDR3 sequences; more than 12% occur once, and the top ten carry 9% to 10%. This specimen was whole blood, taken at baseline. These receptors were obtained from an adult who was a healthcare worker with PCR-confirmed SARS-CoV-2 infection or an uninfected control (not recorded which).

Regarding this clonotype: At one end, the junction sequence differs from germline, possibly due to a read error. CDR3 coding DNA: TGCGCCCGCAGAGGTCAAATCGATTCCAACACCGGGGAGCTGTTTTTT. This gives the protein CARRGQIDSNTGELFF. The V call is TRBV5-1, the J call TRBJ2-2; D uncertain. The germline V gene encodes CDR1 SGHRS and CDR2 YFSETQ. The CDR3 loop spans 16 amino acids.

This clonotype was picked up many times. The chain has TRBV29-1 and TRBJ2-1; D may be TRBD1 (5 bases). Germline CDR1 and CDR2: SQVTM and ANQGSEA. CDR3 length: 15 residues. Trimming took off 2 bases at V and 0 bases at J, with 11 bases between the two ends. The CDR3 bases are TGCAGCGTTGAAACAGGACATAGCTCCTACAATGAGCAGTTCTTC. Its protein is CSVETGHSSYNEQFF.

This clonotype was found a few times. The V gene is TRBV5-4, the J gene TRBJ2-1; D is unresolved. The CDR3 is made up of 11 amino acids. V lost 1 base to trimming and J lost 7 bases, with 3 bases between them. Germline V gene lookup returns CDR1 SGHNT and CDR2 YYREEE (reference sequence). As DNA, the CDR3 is TGTGCCAGCAGCTTGACGAATGAGCAGTTCTTC. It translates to CASSLTNEQFF.

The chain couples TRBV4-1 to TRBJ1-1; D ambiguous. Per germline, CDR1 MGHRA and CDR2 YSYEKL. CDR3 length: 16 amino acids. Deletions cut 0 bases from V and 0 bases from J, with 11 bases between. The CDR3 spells CASSQDRTTMNTEAFF. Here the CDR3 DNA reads TGCGCCAGCAGCCAAGATAGGACGACTATGAACACTGAAGCTTTCTTT.

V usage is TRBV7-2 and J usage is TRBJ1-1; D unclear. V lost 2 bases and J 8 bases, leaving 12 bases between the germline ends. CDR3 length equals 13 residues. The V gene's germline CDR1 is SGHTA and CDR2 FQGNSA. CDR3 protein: CASSLPWQGEAFF. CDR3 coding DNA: TGTGCCAGCAGCTTACCCTGGCAAGGAGAAGCTTTCTTT. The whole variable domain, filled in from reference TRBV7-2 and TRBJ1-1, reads GAGVSQSPSNKVTEKGKDVELRCDPISGHTALYWYRQSLGQGLEFLIYFQGNSAPDKSGLPSDRFSAERTGGSVSTLTIQRTQQEDSAVYLCASSLPWQGEAFFGQGTRLTVV.

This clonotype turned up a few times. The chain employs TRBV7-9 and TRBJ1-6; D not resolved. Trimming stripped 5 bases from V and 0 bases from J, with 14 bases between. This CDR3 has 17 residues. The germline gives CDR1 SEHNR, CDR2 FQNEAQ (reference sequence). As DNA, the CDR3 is TGTGCCAGCAGCCCGCGGACGGGGAGCTCCTATAATTCACCCCTCCACTTT. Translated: CASSPRTGSSYNSPLHF.

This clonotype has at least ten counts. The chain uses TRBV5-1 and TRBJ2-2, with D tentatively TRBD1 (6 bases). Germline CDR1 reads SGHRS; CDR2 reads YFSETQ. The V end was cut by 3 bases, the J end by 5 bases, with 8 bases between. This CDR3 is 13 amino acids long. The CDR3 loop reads CASSYRETGELFF. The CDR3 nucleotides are TGCGCCAGCAGCTACAGGGAGACCGGGGAGCTGTTTTTT.

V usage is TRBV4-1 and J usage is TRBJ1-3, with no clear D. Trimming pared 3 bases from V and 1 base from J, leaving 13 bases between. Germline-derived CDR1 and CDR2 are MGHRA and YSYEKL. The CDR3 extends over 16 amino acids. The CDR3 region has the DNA TGCGCCAGCAGCCACCCCTTGGATAGGTCTGGAAACACCATATATTTT. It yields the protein CASSHPLDRSGNTIYF.

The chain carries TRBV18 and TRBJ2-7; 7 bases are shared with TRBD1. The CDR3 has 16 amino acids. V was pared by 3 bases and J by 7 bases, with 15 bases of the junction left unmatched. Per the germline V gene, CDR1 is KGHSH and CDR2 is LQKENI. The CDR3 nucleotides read TGTGCCAGCTCACCTTCGACAGGGCAATTCCAGGGGGAGCAGTACTTC. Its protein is CASSPSTGQFQGEQYF.

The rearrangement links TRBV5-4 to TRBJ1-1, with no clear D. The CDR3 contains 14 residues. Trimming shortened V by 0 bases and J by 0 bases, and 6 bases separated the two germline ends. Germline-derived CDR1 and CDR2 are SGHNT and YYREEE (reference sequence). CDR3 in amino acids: CASSLGRLNTEAFF. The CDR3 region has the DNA TGTGCCAGCAGCTTGGGGCGTCTGAACACTGAAGCTTTCTTT.

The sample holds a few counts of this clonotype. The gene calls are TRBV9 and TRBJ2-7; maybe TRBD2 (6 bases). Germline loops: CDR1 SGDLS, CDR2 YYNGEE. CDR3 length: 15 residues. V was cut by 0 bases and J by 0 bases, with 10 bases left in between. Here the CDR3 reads CASSVGAGLSYEQYF. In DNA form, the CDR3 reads TGTGCCAGCAGCGTAGGGGCGGGGCTCTCCTACGAGCAGTACTTC.

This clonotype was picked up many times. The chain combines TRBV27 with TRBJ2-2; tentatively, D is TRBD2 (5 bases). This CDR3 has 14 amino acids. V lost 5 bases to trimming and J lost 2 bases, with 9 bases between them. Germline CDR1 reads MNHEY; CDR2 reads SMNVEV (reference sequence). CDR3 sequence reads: CASSRLQNTGELFF. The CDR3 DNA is TGTGCCAGCAGTAGACTACAAAACACCGGGGAGCTGTTTTTT.

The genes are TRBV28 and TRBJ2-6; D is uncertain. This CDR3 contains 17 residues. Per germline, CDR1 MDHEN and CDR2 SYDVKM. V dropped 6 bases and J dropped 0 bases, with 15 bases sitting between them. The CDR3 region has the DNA TGTGCCAGCAGCCTTCCCCCCCAGCTCTCTGGGGCCAACGTCCTGACTTTC. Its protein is CASSLPPQLSGANVLTF.

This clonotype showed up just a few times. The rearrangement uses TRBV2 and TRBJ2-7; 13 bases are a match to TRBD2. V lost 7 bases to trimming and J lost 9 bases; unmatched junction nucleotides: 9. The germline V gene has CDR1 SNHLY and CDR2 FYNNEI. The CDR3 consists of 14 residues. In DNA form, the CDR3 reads TGTGCCAGCACGGAAAGGACTAGCGGGAGTGTGCAGTACTTC. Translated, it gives CASTERTSGSVQYF.

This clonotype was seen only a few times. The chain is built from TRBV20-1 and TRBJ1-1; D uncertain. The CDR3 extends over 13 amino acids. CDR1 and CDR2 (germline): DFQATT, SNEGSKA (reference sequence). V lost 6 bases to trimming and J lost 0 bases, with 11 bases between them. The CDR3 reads CSAQNTMNTEAFF. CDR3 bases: TGCAGTGCCCAAAACACAATGAACACTGAAGCTTTCTTT.

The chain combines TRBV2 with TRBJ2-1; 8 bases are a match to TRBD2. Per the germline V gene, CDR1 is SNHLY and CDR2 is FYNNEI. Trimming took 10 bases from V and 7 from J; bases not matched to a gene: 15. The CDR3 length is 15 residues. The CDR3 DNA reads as TGTGCCACTCTTGCAGCGGGAGCCGTGGAAAATGAGCAGTTCTTC. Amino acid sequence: CATLAAGAVENEQFF.

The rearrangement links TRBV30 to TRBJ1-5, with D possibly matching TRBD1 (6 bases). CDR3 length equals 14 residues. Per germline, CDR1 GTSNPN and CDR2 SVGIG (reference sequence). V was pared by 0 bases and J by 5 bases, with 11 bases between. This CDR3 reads CAWSVWGPDQPQHF. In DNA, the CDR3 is TGTGCCTGGAGTGTATGGGGGCCGGATCAGCCCCAGCATTTT.

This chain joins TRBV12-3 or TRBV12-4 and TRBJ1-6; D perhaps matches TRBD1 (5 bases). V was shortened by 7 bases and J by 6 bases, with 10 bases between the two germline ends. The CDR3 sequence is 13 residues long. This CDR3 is CASTRGPNSPLHF. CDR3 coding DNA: TGTGCCAGCACCCGGGGACCTAATTCACCCCTCCACTTT.

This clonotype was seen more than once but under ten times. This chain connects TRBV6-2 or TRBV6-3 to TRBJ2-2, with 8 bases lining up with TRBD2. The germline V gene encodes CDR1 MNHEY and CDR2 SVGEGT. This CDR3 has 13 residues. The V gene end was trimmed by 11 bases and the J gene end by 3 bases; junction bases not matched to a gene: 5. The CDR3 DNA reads TGTGCCGTAATGCGGGAGGACACCGGGGAGCTGTTTTTT. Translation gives CAVMREDTGELFF.

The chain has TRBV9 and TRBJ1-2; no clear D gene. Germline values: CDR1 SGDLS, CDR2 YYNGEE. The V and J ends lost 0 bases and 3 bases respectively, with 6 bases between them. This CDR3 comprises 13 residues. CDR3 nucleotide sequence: TGTGCCAGCAGCGTAGACAACGACTATGGCTACACCTTC. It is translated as CASSVDNDYGYTF.